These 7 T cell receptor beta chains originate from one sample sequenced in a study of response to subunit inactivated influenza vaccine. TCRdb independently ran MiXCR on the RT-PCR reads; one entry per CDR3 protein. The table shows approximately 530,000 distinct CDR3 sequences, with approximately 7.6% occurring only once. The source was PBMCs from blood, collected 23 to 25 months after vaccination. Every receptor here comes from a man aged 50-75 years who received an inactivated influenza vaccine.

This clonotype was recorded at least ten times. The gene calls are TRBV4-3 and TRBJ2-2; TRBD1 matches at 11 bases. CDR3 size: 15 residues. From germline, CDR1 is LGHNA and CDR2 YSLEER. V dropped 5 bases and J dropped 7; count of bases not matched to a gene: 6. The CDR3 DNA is TGCGCCAGCAGCGGACAGGGGGCCAAAGGCGGGGAGCTGTTTTTT. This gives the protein CASSGQGAKGGELFF.

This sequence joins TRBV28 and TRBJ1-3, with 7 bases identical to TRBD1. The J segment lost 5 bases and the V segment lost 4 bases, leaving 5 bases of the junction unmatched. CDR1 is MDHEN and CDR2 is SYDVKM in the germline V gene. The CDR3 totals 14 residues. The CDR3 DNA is TGTGCCAGCAGTTCGGGACAGCGGAGAAACACCATATATTTT. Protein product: CASSSGQRRNTIYF.

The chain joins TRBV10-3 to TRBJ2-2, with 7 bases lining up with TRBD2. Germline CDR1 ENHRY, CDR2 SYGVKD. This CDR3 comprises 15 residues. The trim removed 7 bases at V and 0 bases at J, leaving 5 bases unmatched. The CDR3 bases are TGTGCCATCAAACCGGGACTATCGAACACCGGGGAGCTGTTTTTT. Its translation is CAIKPGLSNTGELFF.

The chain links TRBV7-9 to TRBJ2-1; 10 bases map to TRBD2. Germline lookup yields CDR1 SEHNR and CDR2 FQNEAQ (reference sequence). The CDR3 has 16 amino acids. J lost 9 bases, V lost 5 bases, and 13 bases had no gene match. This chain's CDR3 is CASSPRRAGGPSEQFF. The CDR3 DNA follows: TGTGCCAGCAGCCCTAGGCGAGCGGGGGGGCCTAGTGAGCAGTTCTTC.

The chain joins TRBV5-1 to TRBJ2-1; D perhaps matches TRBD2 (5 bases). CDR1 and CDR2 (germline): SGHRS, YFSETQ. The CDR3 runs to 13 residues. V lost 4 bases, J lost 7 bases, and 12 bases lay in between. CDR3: CASSPGMGNEQFF. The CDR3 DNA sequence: TGCGCCAGCAGCCCGGGGATGGGGAATGAGCAGTTCTTC.

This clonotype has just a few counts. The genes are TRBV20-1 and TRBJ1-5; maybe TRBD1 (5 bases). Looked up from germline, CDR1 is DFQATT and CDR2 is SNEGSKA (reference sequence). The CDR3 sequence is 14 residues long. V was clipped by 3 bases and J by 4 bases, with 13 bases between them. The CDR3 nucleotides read TGCAGTGCTAGTACCTTGGGGCAGAATCAGCCCCAGCATTTT. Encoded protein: CSASTLGQNQPQHF.

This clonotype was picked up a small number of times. Here the CDR3 DNA reads TGTGCCAGCAGCTCTACTAGCGGGTACTACAATGAGCAGTTCTTC. The encoded protein is CASSSTSGYYNEQFF. The chain is built from TRBV7-3 and TRBJ2-1, with 9 bases lining up with TRBD2. V shed 4 bases, J shed 3 bases, and the junction held 4 bases outside the gene matches. The germline V gene has CDR1 SGHTA and CDR2 FQGTGA. The CDR3 has 15 residues.